These T cell receptor beta chains were read from a single sample in a study of cytomegalovirus exposure and HLA in healthy donors. Only in-frame clones appear in the TCRdb table, and some are missing; sequencing was by immunoSEQ multiplex PCR. The data contain over 150,000 clones, approximately 80% of them singletons. The source material was PBMCs. Receptors originate from a woman in her fifties or sixties in good health and CMV-seronegative. The CDR3 runs from the conserved cysteine through the conserved F or W.

13	TRBV6-5	TRBJ1-1	CATDREQNTEAFF
15	TRBV5-1	TRBJ2-3	CASSPGLDSTDTQYF
15	TRBV6-1	TRBJ2-1	CATRPGLAPHNEQFF
16	TRBV2	.	CATSAGRASASYEQYF
15	TRBV28	TRBJ1-2	CASSDDGTGGYGYTF
15	TRBV7-9	TRBJ2-3	CASRLLAGTLDTQYF
16	TRBV7-9	TRBJ2-2	CASSFLGAAVTGELFF
14	TRBV7-9	TRBJ2-7	CASGRTGGTYEQYF
14	TRBV6-6	TRBJ1-1	CASSSGGLSTEAFF
17	TRBV4-2	TRBJ1-1	CASSQVLSQGEVFGAFF
15	TRBV5-1	TRBJ2-6	CASSLDGVGANVLTF
16	TRBV4-1	TRBJ2-7	CASSQDWSGGAYEQYF
15	TRBV9	TRBJ2-5	CASSAGGGPQETQYF
14	TRBV5-5	TRBJ2-7	CASSLLSRAYEQYF
14	TRBV28	TRBJ1-1	CASSASIEVTEAFF
14	TRBV5-8	TRBJ2-7	CASRVGQGIYEQYF
14	TRBV28	TRBJ1-3	CASSLVSSPSTIYF
15	TRBV7-9	TRBJ1-2	CASSFPGIPKGGYTF
14	TRBV29-1	TRBJ2-1	CSVEGLAGGDEQFF
14	TRBV10-1	TRBJ1-2	CAGSESPTDLAYTF
13	TRBV4-3	TRBJ2-1	CASSPSRMGEQFF
16	TRBV21-1	TRBJ1-3	CASMLTGPNSGNTIYF
12	TRBV6-5	TRBJ1-1	CASSHRQFEAFF
14	TRBV27	TRBJ1-2	CASSPGTGSYGYTF
15	TRBV27	TRBJ2-7	CASSPGTSGLGEQYF
14	TRBV29-1	TRBJ2-1	CSPRIRGGANEQFF
14	TRBV7-2	TRBJ2-5	CASRLAGGGETQYF
15	TRBV19	TRBJ1-2	CASSIHQAVGYGYTF
15	TRBV14	TRBJ1-6	CASSQAGVNNSPLHF
14	TRBV7-2	TRBJ2-7	CASGKALADYEQYF
15	TRBV6-5	TRBJ2-7	CASSYAQTSYYEQYF
16	TRBV28	TRBJ1-4	CASTLGGFGGNEKLFF
13	TRBV5-4	TRBJ2-1	CASSKTGEHEQFF
14	TRBV5-8	TRBJ1-5	CASSRGGSNQPQHF
11	TRBV7-2	TRBJ2-1	CASTLAAEQFF
16	TRBV19	TRBJ1-1	CASSPKRQGRNTEAFF
14	TRBV9	TRBJ2-7	CASSAGTLSYEQYF
19	TRBV4-3	TRBJ2-2	CASSQEFGAGGLNTGELFF
15	TRBV10-3	TRBJ2-5	CAISAGTGLGETQYF
15	TRBV2	TRBJ2-5	CASVWTAGQVETQYF
15	TRBV4-3	TRBJ2-7	CASSQESGSSYEQYF
15	TRBV28	.	CASSFGSAGSYEQYF
17	TRBV7-6	TRBJ1-1	CASSLARRQGRNTEAFF
13	TRBV18	.	CASSPGTEVEQYF
16	TRBV5-1	TRBJ1-1	CASSLAPGQGAPEAFF
16	TRBV9	TRBJ2-1	CASSGTKGGPYNEQFF
16	TRBV28	TRBJ2-7	CASSTSGLAGGFEQYF
14	TRBV6-1	TRBJ1-1	CASSPQGRNTEAFF
16	TRBV14	TRBJ1-1	CASSQALRGAYTEAFF
15	TRBV7-2	TRBJ2-1	CASSLSGTAYNEQFF
14	TRBV7-2	TRBJ2-5	CASSPRPSPETQYF
13	TRBV11-3	TRBJ2-2	CASSPSNTGELFF
13	TRBV29-1	TRBJ2-6	CSVPRSGANVLTF
15	TRBV19	TRBJ1-5	CASSPNSNGNQPQHF
13	TRBV19	TRBJ2-1	CASTADRGNEQFF
18	TRBV21-1	TRBJ2-7	CASNFSKRHGTGSYEQYF
15	TRBV7-9	TRBJ2-3	CASSSTSGRTDTQYF
14	TRBV5-1	TRBJ2-7	CASARGGSSSEQYF